The clone carrying this T cell receptor beta chain was observed once. V dropped 0 bases and J dropped 3 bases, with 7 bases sitting between them. Germline V gene lookup returns CDR1 SGHTS and CDR2 YDEGEE. This CDR3 is 13 amino acids long. The data stem from a study of control samples from healthy donors and cancer patients. Method: immunoSEQ multiplex PCR; TCRdb's copy keeps in-frame clones and lacks some. This sample has roughly 55,000 clones, with under 95% found just once. This clonotype originated in a man in his forties with colorectal cancer. Sample: PBMCs. The chain joins TRBV5-8 to TRBJ2-7; D ambiguous. The CDR3 loop is CASSLVTRYEQYF. Written as DNA, the CDR3 is TGTGCCAGCAGCTTGGTGACGCGCTACGAGCAGTACTTC.